This TCR beta chain stems from a study of shared clonotypes between healthy human individuals. Study background: Researchers assigned three CD4 naive, three CD4 memory, two CD8 naive and one CD8 memory plate to each donor. The study's findings and limits: The expectation was that sequencing depth would affect clonotype sharing among donors.

The donors, all of them Caucasian adults, lived in Nashville, Tennessee. Of note for this clone: Its target is not known. This same CDR3 is encoded by further DNA sequences in the sample.

The V end was cut by 6 bases, the J end by 0 bases, with 8 bases between. This CDR3 comprises 14 residues. Per the germline V gene, CDR1 is KGHSH and CDR2 is LQKENI. The assay was immunoSEQ multiplex PCR, and TCRdb's table has in-frame clones only and misses some. The sample lists about 980,000 clones; approximately 76% were seen once. The source material was memory CD4+ T cells sorted from blood. Subset reported: CD45RA-negative fraction. This clonotype was obtained from a man aged 18 to 30 in good health. The chain recombines TRBV18 with TRBJ1-4; D is perhaps TRBD1 (5 bases). The CDR3 here is CASSQGATNEKLFF. CDR3 DNA sequence: TGTGCCAGCTCGCAGGGAGCAACTAATGAAAAACTGTTTTTT.